The next 12 T cell receptor beta chains were all read from a single sample in a study of siplizumab effects on memory and regulatory T cells. Method: immunoSEQ multiplex PCR; TCRdb's copy keeps in-frame clones and lacks some. The sample records approximately 68,000 clones, about 89% being singletons. Sample: CD8+ T cells sorted from blood. The receptors were gathered from a human donor in good health.

The chain couples TRBV4-1 to TRBJ1-1; TRBD1 agrees at 7 bases. The CDR3 has 13 residues. In germline, CDR1 is MGHRA, CDR2 YSYEKL. The V segment lost 3 bases and the J segment 5 bases; nucleotides outside the gene matches: 3. CDR3 DNA sequence: TGCGCCAGCAGCCATATACAGGGGACTGAAGCTTTCTTT. Translated: CASSHIQGTEAFF.

This sequence joins TRBV9 and TRBJ1-2; D not certain. The CDR3 runs to 14 residues. Germline loops: CDR1 SGDLS, CDR2 YYNGEE. With 0 bases removed from V and 2 bases from J, the gap between germline ends came to 8 bases. The CDR3 DNA follows: TGTGCCAGCAGCGTAGTAGTCGCCAACTATGGCTACACCTTC. Translation: CASSVVVANYGYTF.

The V call is TRBV9, the J call TRBJ1-4, with a tentative D call TRBD1 (6 bases). V lost 0 bases, J lost 4 bases, and 10 bases lay in between. This CDR3 spans 15 amino acids. The V gene's germline CDR1 is SGDLS and CDR2 YYNGEE. The CDR3 DNA reads TGTGCCAGCAGCGTAGGACAGGCGATTAATGAAAAACTGTTTTTT. Translation gives CASSVGQAINEKLFF.

The gene calls are TRBV6-1 and TRBJ1-2; 9 bases line up with TRBD1. The V and J ends lost 7 bases and 4 bases, in that order; junction bases with no gene match: 7. Germline-derived CDR1 and CDR2 are MNHNS and SASEGT. This CDR3 is 14 amino acids long. The CDR3: CASKAGQGGYGYTF. The CDR3 coding sequence is TGTGCCAGCAAAGCGGGACAGGGAGGCTATGGCTACACCTTC.

The genes are TRBV7-3 and TRBJ2-1, with TRBD2 identical over 9 bases. The germline gives CDR1 SGHTA, CDR2 FQGTGA. The CDR3 contains 13 residues. J was trimmed by 10 bases and V by 8 bases; bases with no gene match: 9. Here the CDR3 reads CASRLAGVGEQFF. Written as DNA, the CDR3 is TGTGCCAGCCGTTTAGCGGGAGTGGGGGAGCAGTTCTTC.

This chain links TRBV5-4 with TRBJ1-2; perhaps TRBD1 as D (6 bases). The CDR3 has 12 residues. Germline assignment: CDR1 SGHNT and CDR2 YYREEE (reference sequence). V lost 2 bases and J lost 8, with 10 bases in between. The CDR3 spells CASSFSGEGYTF. In DNA form, the CDR3 reads TGTGCCAGCAGCTTTTCAGGGGAAGGCTACACCTTC.

The chain links TRBV19 to TRBJ1-4, with a tentative D call TRBD1 (5 bases). CDR1 and CDR2 (germline): LNHDA, SQIVND (reference sequence). The germline V and J ends were trimmed by 6 bases and 7 bases, with 15 bases remaining between them. The CDR3 has 14 residues. In DNA form, the CDR3 reads TGTGCCAGTAGCACCTACGGGGCTTCTGAAAAACTGTTTTTT. Encoded protein: CASSTYGASEKLFF.

This chain connects TRBV7-2 to TRBJ2-7, with D tentatively TRBD1 (5 bases). From germline, CDR1 is SGHTA and CDR2 FQGNSA. This CDR3 spans 12 amino acids. Trimming cost V 5 bases and J 4 bases, with 9 bases left between them. The CDR3 here is CASSVDSYEQYF. In DNA, the CDR3 is TGTGCCAGCAGCGTAGACAGTTACGAGCAGTACTTC.

The rearrangement joins TRBV7-9 to TRBJ1-2; no reliable D call. Trimming cost V 3 bases and J 8 bases, with 19 bases left between them. This CDR3 contains 15 residues. The V gene's germline CDR1 is SEHNR and CDR2 FQNEAQ (reference sequence). CDR3 coding DNA: TGTGCCAGCAGCTTCCGGGAGCCAATCCACCGAGGCTACACCTTC. This sequence encodes CASSFREPIHRGYTF.

The chain is built from TRBV6-1 and TRBJ1-1; no definite D call. The CDR3 length is 12 residues. Trimming cost V 8 bases and J 3 bases, with 10 bases left between them. CDR1 and CDR2 (germline): MNHNS, SASEGT. Here the CDR3 reads CASSGGDTEAFF. Written as DNA, the CDR3 is TGTGCCAGCTCCGGCGGGGACACTGAAGCTTTCTTT.

This clone was seen a few times. The rearrangement links TRBV11-2 to TRBJ1-1; the D is unclear. This CDR3 has 11 amino acids. Germline assignment: CDR1 SGHAT and CDR2 FQNNGV. V shed 6 bases and J shed 11 bases, with 13 bases lying between them. CDR3 sequence: CASRKSDEAFF. The CDR3 DNA reads TGTGCCAGCAGGAAATCGGACGAGGCTTTCTTT. The full variable domain, completed using reference TRBV11-2 and TRBJ1-1, is EAGVAQSPRYKIIEKRQSVAFWCNPISGHATLYWYQQILGQGPKLLIQFQNNGVVDDSQLPKDRFSAERLKGVDSTLKIQPAKLEDSAVYLCASRKSDEAFFGQGTRLTVV.

The V call is TRBV10-3, the J call TRBJ2-7; possibly TRBD1 for D (5 bases). Germline V gene sequence: CDR1 ENHRY, CDR2 SYGVKD. CDR3 length: 15 amino acids. With 3 bases removed from V and 2 bases from J, the gap between germline ends came to 14 bases. CDR3 in amino acids: CAISDPGHPTYEQYF. For the CDR3, the DNA is TGTGCCATCAGTGACCCTGGACACCCCACCTACGAGCAGTACTTC.